This T cell receptor beta chain was sequenced in a study of PD-1 blockade in classical Hodgkin lymphoma. Across the whole study: Intravenous delivery of nivolumab at 3 mg/kg to patients occurred every 2 weeks. Whole-study results and caveats: Newly diagnosed patients reportedly trailed healthy donors in baseline TCR diversity. A significant rise in TCR diversity was seen by C4D1 for CD4+ cells but not for CD8+ cells. Although disease activity or prior therapy may be involved, causes of the repertoire differences remain undefined.

Every one of the patients relapsed after autologous stem cell transplantation (brentuximab vedotin exposure was variable). CDR1 is SGHRS, CDR2 YFSETQ, per germline. This CDR3 is 14 amino acids long. Trimming shortened V by 4 bases and J by 1 base, and 11 bases separated the two germline ends. In the case of this clone: What it binds is not known.

TCRdb keeps only in-frame clones here, not all; method: immunoSEQ multiplex PCR. The data contain around 91,000 clones, roughly 79% of them singletons. The clonotype comes from a human donor with classical Hodgkin lymphoma. Sample: peripheral blood mononuclear cells (PBMCs), taken before the second cycle of nivolumab. The chain carries TRBV5-1 and TRBJ1-1, with a tentative D call TRBD1 (5 bases). The CDR3 is CASSPDRQNTEAFF. The CDR3, as DNA: TGCGCCAGCAGCCCCGACAGACAGAACACTGAAGCTTTCTTT.